The clone carrying this T cell receptor beta chain was observed a single time. Random hexamers were used to reverse transcribe roughly 0.45 to 1 ug of RNA. Amplification of TCR beta CDR3 used immunoSEQ multiplex PCR across 54 Vbeta and 13 Jbeta. TCRdb reprocessed the immunoSEQ multiplex PCR reads with MiXCR, giving one entry per CDR3 protein. The sample carries about 150,000 distinct CDR3 sequences, around 93% recorded once. The data belong to a study of CD8 T cells in Susac syndrome. The CDR3 sequence is 14 residues long. Germline loops: CDR1 SQVTM, CDR2 ANQGSEA. V lost 5 bases and J 0 bases, leaving 8 bases between the germline ends. The patients who served as multiple sclerosis controls were treatment-naive and had stable or active relapsing-remitting disease that fulfilled the revised McDonald criteria.

Sequences were obtained from CD4+ T cells from PBMCs. The chain uses TRBV29-1 and TRBJ2-6, with D unresolved. The TCR comes from a human donor with multiple sclerosis. This CDR3 reads CSVSSTSGANVLTF. Here the CDR3 DNA reads TGCAGCGTTTCCTCTACCTCTGGGGCCAACGTCCTGACTTTC.